This T cell receptor beta chain was documented in a study of beta chain features in type 1 diabetes. Findings and caveats of the study: Among patients with Type 1 diabetes, TCRB CDR3s were moderately but significantly shorter in every one of the four CD4+ subsets.

With 4 bases removed from V and 3 bases from J, the gap between germline ends came to 13 bases. The length of the CDR3 is 15 residues. Germline V lookup: CDR1 SQVTM, CDR2 ANQGSEA. A remark on this clone: Its antigen remains unknown.

Each population that was sorted was more than 95% pure. TCRB transcripts that were expressed got sequenced, as all of the isolated RNA had been reverse transcribed. Measured with immunoSEQ multiplex PCR; TCRdb has only the in-frame clones, and not every one. The data show 250,000 to 350,000 clones, over 14% seen once. The receptor was isolated from a man between 18 and 35 years old with type 1 diabetes. The sequenced sample consisted of naive CD4+ T cells from blood. V gene TRBV29-1 combines with J gene TRBJ2-6; weak D call: TRBD2 (6 bases). The DNA of the CDR3 is TGCAGCGTTGCGGCCGGGGGAGGTGGGGCCAACGTCCTGACTTTC. It is translated as CSVAAGGGGANVLTF.